Shown below are 22 T cell receptor beta chains from a single sample sequenced in a study of early T cells in non-severe SARS-CoV-2 infection. TCRdb independently ran MiXCR on the 5' RACE reads; one entry per CDR3 protein. The profile shows approximately 64,000 distinct CDR3 sequences, over 20% of them singletons. The material was whole blood, obtained at baseline. All receptors come from an adult who was a healthcare worker with PCR-confirmed SARS-CoV-2 infection or an uninfected control (not recorded which).

J is TRBJ1-1 and V is TRBV12-3 or TRBV12-4, with D unclear. The CDR3 contains 13 residues. Trimming took off 3 bases at V and 1 base at J, with 6 bases between the two ends. In DNA form, the CDR3 reads TGTGCCAGCAGTTTGGGAAAGAACACTGAAGCTTTCTTT. Encoded protein: CASSLGKNTEAFF.

This clonotype was seen more than once but under ten times. The chain links TRBV3-1 to TRBJ2-3; D is unresolved. With 0 bases removed from V and 2 bases from J, the gap between germline ends came to 18 bases. This CDR3 region has 18 residues. Germline V CDR1 and CDR2: LGHDT, YNNKEL (reference sequence). The DNA of the CDR3 is TGTGCCAGCAGCCAAGATATCCGAGGCTTCCTCTCCACAGATACGCAGTATTTT. It specifies CASSQDIRGFLSTDTQYF.

This clonotype has a handful of counts. V usage is TRBV11-2 and J usage is TRBJ2-5; the D is unclear. Germline CDR1 reads SGHAT; CDR2 reads FQNNGV. V dropped 1 base and J dropped 11 bases, with 11 bases sitting between them. CDR3 size: 12 residues. CDR3 sequence (DNA): TGTGCCAGCAGCTTAGTCCACCCGACGCAGTACTTC. It is translated as CASSLVHPTQYF.

The genes are TRBV5-1 and TRBJ2-7; the match to TRBD1 covers 7 bases. Losses at the gene ends were 5 bases for V and 0 bases for J; bases not matched to a gene: 2. The CDR3 is 13 amino acids. CDR1 and CDR2 from the germline V gene are SGHRS and YFSETQ. The CDR3 DNA is TGCGCCAGCAGGGGACAGACCTCCTACGAGCAGTACTTC. It yields the protein CASRGQTSYEQYF.

CDR3 sequence: CASSSGTSGGYHEQYF. The CDR3 DNA reads TGTGCCAGCAGTTCGGGGACTAGCGGGGGGTACCACGAGCAGTACTTC. V and J are TRBV12-3 or TRBV12-4 and TRBJ2-7; 15 positions agree with TRBD2. Trimming cost V 4 bases and J 5 bases; bases outside gene matches: 6. This CDR3 spans 16 amino acids.

This clonotype was seen only a few times. The V gene is TRBV6-2 or TRBV6-3, the J gene TRBJ2-7, with 11 bases fitting TRBD1. Losses at the gene ends were 5 bases for V and 7 bases for J; bases not matched to a gene: 10. Germline CDR1 MNHEY, CDR2 SVGEGT. This CDR3 spans 15 amino acids. This CDR3 is CASSELGQGVGEQYF. The CDR3, as DNA: TGTGCCAGCAGTGAATTGGGACAGGGGGTAGGAGAGCAGTACTTC.

This clonotype was counted only a few times. This chain joins TRBV18 and TRBJ1-5; 7 bases align to TRBD1. The ends lost 2 bases at V and 4 bases at J; junction bases unmatched: 2. CDR1 KGHSH and CDR2 LQKENI come from the germline V gene. This CDR3 spans 14 amino acids. The CDR3 protein is CASSPGDSNQPQHF. DNA for the CDR3: TGTGCCAGCTCACCAGGGGACAGTAATCAGCCCCAGCATTTT.

This clonotype has a handful of counts. The genes are TRBV5-1 and TRBJ2-5, with 8 bases identical to TRBD1. The V segment lost 4 bases and the J segment 2 bases; nucleotides outside the gene matches: 7. Per germline, CDR1 SGHRS and CDR2 YFSETQ. CDR3 length equals 15 residues. In nucleotides, the CDR3 is TGCGCCAGCAGCCCCCGGGACAGGCCTCAAGAGACCCAGTACTTC. Its translation is CASSPRDRPQETQYF.

The V and J genes are TRBV3-1 and TRBJ2-1; a weak D match, TRBD1 (6 bases). Germline lookup yields CDR1 LGHDT and CDR2 YNNKEL (reference sequence). Between the trimmed V and J ends, which lost 7 bases and 2 bases, there was a span of 21 bases. This CDR3 has 17 residues. The CDR3 loop is CASNHPRTAQTYNEQFF. In DNA, the CDR3 is TGTGCCAGCAACCACCCCAGGACAGCACAAACCTACAATGAGCAGTTCTTC.

The V and J genes are TRBV30 and TRBJ2-5, with 7 bases matching TRBD2. This CDR3 is built from 14 residues. The germline gives CDR1 GTSNPN, CDR2 SVGIG (reference sequence). V shed 4 bases and J 9 bases; nucleotides not matched to a gene: 14. The DNA of the CDR3 is TGTGCCTGGATCAGCTACAGCGGGATCGGGGCCCAGTACTTC. Translating it yields CAWISYSGIGAQYF.

This sequence joins TRBV7-6 and TRBJ2-5; D remains ambiguous. V lost 5 bases and J lost 1, with 5 bases in between. This CDR3 region has 12 residues. Per the germline V gene, CDR1 is SGHVS and CDR2 is FNYEAQ. The CDR3 region is CASSGFQETQYF. DNA for the CDR3: TGTGCCAGCAGCGGGTTCCAAGAGACCCAGTACTTC.

This clonotype was seen a handful of times. V is TRBV11-2 and J is TRBJ1-2, with 10 bases matching TRBD1. The CDR3 loop spans 16 amino acids. Germline CDR1 is SGHAT and CDR2 is FQNNGV. Trimming at V came to 6 bases and at J to 3 bases, leaving 10 bases not matched to a gene. The CDR3 sequence is CASRPPGTGDHYGYTF. CDR3 coding DNA: TGTGCCAGCAGGCCCCCGGGGACAGGGGACCACTATGGCTACACCTTC.

The chain is built from TRBV10-3 and TRBJ2-3; 8 nucleotides match TRBD2. Germline V gives CDR1 ENHRY, CDR2 SYGVKD. With V trimmed by 8 bases and J by 5 bases, 6 bases remained unmatched. This CDR3 spans 13 amino acids. The chain's CDR3 is CAIGSGGQDTQYF. For the CDR3, the DNA is TGTGCCATCGGCAGCGGGGGACAAGATACGCAGTATTTT.

The chain joins TRBV30 to TRBJ1-1; maybe TRBD1 (5 bases). V was shortened by 4 bases and J by 3 bases, with 12 bases between the two germline ends. CDR1 and CDR2 (germline): GTSNPN, SVGIG (reference sequence). This CDR3 comprises 13 residues. This chain's CDR3 is CAWKGSGHTEAFF. The CDR3, as DNA: TGTGCCTGGAAGGGCTCAGGGCACACTGAAGCTTTCTTT.

The V call is TRBV7-9, the J call TRBJ2-1, with TRBD2 matching 12 bases. CDR3 length: 15 amino acids. The germline V gene has CDR1 SEHNR and CDR2 FQNEAQ (reference sequence). V trimming: 10 bases; J trimming: 3 bases; junction bases outside the gene matches: 7. CDR3 nucleotides: TGTGCCACCGGACTAGCGGGGAGATTCTACAATGAGCAGTTCTTC. Its translation: CATGLAGRFYNEQFF.

The rearrangement links TRBV20-1 to TRBJ2-7; 9 bases fit TRBD2. CDR3 length equals 15 residues. The J segment lost 5 bases and the V segment lost 2 bases, leaving 10 bases of the junction unmatched. From germline, CDR1 is DFQATT and CDR2 SNEGSKA (reference sequence). The CDR3 protein is CSARKTSGLGDEQYF. Written as DNA, the CDR3 is TGCAGTGCTAGAAAGACTAGCGGACTAGGGGACGAGCAGTACTTC.

This clonotype came up a few times. The rearrangement uses TRBV9 and TRBJ1-1; D remains unclear. The V gene's germline CDR1 is SGDLS and CDR2 YYNGEE. This CDR3 is built from 12 residues. The V and J ends lost 4 bases and 6 bases respectively, with 10 bases between them. CDR3 DNA: TGTGCCAGCAGCAAAGCAGGAGCTGAAGCTTTCTTT. Translation: CASSKAGAEAFF.

This chain links TRBV5-1 with TRBJ2-2; the D gene is possibly TRBD2 (6 bases). Between the trimmed V and J ends, which lost 4 bases and 0 bases, there was a span of 10 bases. Germline loops: CDR1 SGHRS, CDR2 YFSETQ. This CDR3 spans 15 amino acids. CDR3 bases: TGCGCCAGCAGCGTTAGCGGATCGAACACCGGGGAGCTGTTTTTT. Translating gives CASSVSGSNTGELFF. The full variable domain, rest sourced from reference TRBV5-1 and TRBJ2-2, is KAGVTQTPRYLIKTRGQQVTLSCSPISGHRSVSWYQQTPGQGLQFLFEYFSETQRNKGNFPGRFSGRQFSNSRSEMNVSTLELGDSALYLCASSVSGSNTGELFFGEGSRLTVL.

This clonotype was recorded many times. The CDR3 loop is CASSQARSGLPHEQYF. The CDR3 region has the DNA TGTGCCAGCAGCCAAGCACGAAGTGGCCTCCCCCACGAGCAGTACTTC. This chain uses TRBV3-1 with TRBJ2-7; D call uncertain. The CDR3 spans 16 residues. V gave up 1 base and J gave up 5 bases, with 18 bases separating them. The germline V gene has CDR1 LGHDT and CDR2 YNNKEL (reference sequence).

A few counts support this clonotype. The chain uses TRBV14 and TRBJ2-7; the D is unclear. V lost 4 bases to trimming and J lost 0 bases, with 10 bases between them. Germline CDR1 and CDR2: SGHDN and FVKESK. This CDR3 is 14 amino acids long. The CDR3 DNA sequence: TGTGCCAGCAGCCCCCGTAGGGCCTCCTACGAGCAGTACTTC. Protein sequence: CASSPRRASYEQYF.

This clonotype has more than one count but fewer than ten. The chain combines TRBV29-1 with TRBJ2-1; D perhaps matches TRBD1 (6 bases). The CDR3 sequence is 15 residues long. V shed 7 bases and J shed 4 bases, with 20 bases lying between them. Germline V CDR1 and CDR2: SQVTM, ANQGSEA. The CDR3 DNA is TGCAGCGCACAGGGTACACCAGGGAGTTACAATGAGCAGTTCTTC. Residues: CSAQGTPGSYNEQFF.

This clonotype was seen at least ten times. V usage is TRBV12-3 or TRBV12-4 and J usage is TRBJ1-1; unclear D gene. The CDR3 runs 13 residues. V lost 3 bases to trimming and J lost 1 base, with 6 bases between them. In nucleotides, the CDR3 is TGTGCCAGCAGTTTCGCTGGGAACACTGAAGCTTTCTTT. Amino acids: CASSFAGNTEAFF.